This T cell receptor (beta chain) was observed in a study of blood T cell repertoires in COVID-19. The overall study: Specimens from acute and convalescent COVID-19 originated in the United States, Italy and Spain. Sample material is recorded as cDNA or gDNA derived from T cells, B-cell-depleted T cells, or PBMCs.

The germline V gene has CDR1 SGHRS and CDR2 YFSETQ. V trimming: 1 base; J trimming: 3 bases; junction bases outside the gene matches: 1. The CDR3 is made up of 14 amino acids. In the authors' workflow: Amplification of reference gene primers provided the estimated nucleated cell counts. Clones were sequenced by immunoSEQ multiplex PCR, and TCRdb holds only the in-frame ones, with some missing. V and J calls and clone size follow that table, whereas D and trimming were derived from the DNA. The repertoire holds tens of thousands of clones, with approximately 82% as singletons. J is TRBJ2-7 and V is TRBV5-1; TRBD2 aligns across 10 bases. Source material: peripheral blood. The sequence was collected from a human donor in a cohort sampled during active COVID-19. The CDR3, as DNA: TGCGCCAGCAGCTTGTCTAGCGGGGGCTACGAGCAGTACTTC. Translating gives CASSLSSGGYEQYF.